This T cell receptor (beta chain) was sequenced in a study of CXCR3-negative and CXCR3-positive naive CD8 T cells. Libraries of TRB cDNA were made by 5' RACE and carried UMIs. TCRdb re-analyzed the 5' RACE reads; it lists each CDR3 protein once, without DNA. The sample table sets out 65,000 to 85,000 distinct CDR3 sequences. As for this clonotype: Its antigen is as yet unknown.

CD45RO-CCR7+CD27+CD95- expression identified naive CD8+ T cells. Overall study findings and caveats: Researchers report that CXCR3-positive naive cells carry more hydrophobic TRB CDR3s than CXCR3-negative naive cells.

The CDR3 totals 14 residues. The germline V gene has CDR1 ENHRY and CDR2 SYGVKD. This rearrangement joins TRBV10-3 to TRBJ2-1; TCRdb names TRBD2, which stays unverified in the absence of DNA. The receptor was derived from a human donor in good health. Some clones in this sample may be carry-over from other donors' samples. The sequenced material came from naive CXCR3- CD8+ T cells from blood. Noted subset: CD45RO-CCR7+CD27+CD95- naive CD8+ T cells lacking CXCR3 (TNR3-). The CDR3 is CAISVGLAGYEQFF.